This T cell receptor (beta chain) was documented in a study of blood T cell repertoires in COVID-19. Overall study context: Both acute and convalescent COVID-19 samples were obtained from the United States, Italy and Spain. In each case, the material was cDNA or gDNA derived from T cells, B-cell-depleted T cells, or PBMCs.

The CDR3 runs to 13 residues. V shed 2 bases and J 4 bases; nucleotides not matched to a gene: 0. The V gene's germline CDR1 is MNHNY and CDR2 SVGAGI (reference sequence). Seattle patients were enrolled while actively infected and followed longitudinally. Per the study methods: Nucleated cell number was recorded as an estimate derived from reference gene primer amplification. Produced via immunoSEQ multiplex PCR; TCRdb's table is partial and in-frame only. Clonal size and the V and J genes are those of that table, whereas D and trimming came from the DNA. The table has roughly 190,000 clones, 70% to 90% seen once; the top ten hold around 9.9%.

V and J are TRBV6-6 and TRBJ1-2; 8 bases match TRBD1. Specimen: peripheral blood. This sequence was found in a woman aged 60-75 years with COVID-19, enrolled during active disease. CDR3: CASSYDRGYGYTF. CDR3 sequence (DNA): TGTGCCAGCAGTTACGACAGGGGCTATGGCTACACCTTC.